This T cell receptor beta chain was recovered during a study of HIV-infected patients and healthy controls. Study conclusions and caveats: MAIT alpha-chain CDR3s were frequent in healthy controls, depleted in HIV+.

Alpha and beta constant-region primers primed reverse transcription of approximately 460 ng RNA. Alpha and beta chain libraries were made separately by chain-specific third strand synthesis with multiplexing indices. MiXCR, run by TCRdb on the 5' RACE reads, gives a single entry per CDR3 protein. Among around 8,300 distinct CDR3 sequences listed, roughly 6.8% were seen once. This clonotype was counted many times. Its specificity is not known. The library was prepared for alpha chains; this beta chain is a stray read, so its frequency means little. Germline CDR1 SQVTM, CDR2 ANQGSEA. V trimming: 7 bases; J trimming: 6 bases; junction bases outside the gene matches: 11. The CDR3 runs to 13 residues. Antiretroviral therapy had run roughly three months, about 14 weeks, before follow-up blood collection. Whole blood was used without fractionation, so all unsorted peripheral T cells were included. Peripheral blood, approximately 2.5 ml, was drawn for RNA extraction.

The clonotype originates from an adult with HIV infection. The sample here was blood, taken during antiretroviral therapy. This chain links TRBV29-1 with TRBJ2-7, with 8 positions matching TRBD2. This chain's CDR3 is CSAKAGVELEQYF. Here the CDR3 DNA reads TGCAGCGCTAAAGCGGGAGTGGAGCTCGAGCAGTACTTC.